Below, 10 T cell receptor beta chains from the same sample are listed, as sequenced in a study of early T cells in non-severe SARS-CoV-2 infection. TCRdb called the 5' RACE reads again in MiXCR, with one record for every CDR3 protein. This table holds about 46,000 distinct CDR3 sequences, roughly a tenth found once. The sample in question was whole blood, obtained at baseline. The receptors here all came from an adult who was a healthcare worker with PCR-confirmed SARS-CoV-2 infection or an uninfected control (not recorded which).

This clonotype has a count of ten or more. This CDR3 reads CSVDGGGTGELFF. The CDR3 nucleotides are TGCAGCGTTGATGGCGGGGGAACCGGGGAGCTGTTTTTT. The V and J genes are TRBV29-1 and TRBJ2-2, with TRBD2 matching over 7 bases. The CDR3 extends over 13 amino acids. The V gene's germline CDR1 is SQVTM and CDR2 ANQGSEA. After removal of 3 bases from V and 5 bases from J, the junction contained 3 bases not matched to a gene.

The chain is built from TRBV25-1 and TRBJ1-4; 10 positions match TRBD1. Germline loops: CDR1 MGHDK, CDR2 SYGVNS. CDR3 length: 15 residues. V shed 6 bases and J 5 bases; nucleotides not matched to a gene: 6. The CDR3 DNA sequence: TGTGCCAGCAGCGATGGGACAGGGGCCAATGAAAAACTGTTTTTT. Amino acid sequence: CASSDGTGANEKLFF.

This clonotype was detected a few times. Written as DNA, the CDR3 is TGCGCCAGCAGTGTCGGACAGGGTTCTTCACCCCTCCACTTT. As protein: CASSVGQGSSPLHF. J is TRBJ1-6 and V is TRBV10-1; 8 bases are shared with TRBD1. V was pared by 4 bases and J by 9 bases, with 5 bases of the junction left unmatched. The CDR3 runs 14 residues. Germline lookup yields CDR1 WNHNN and CDR2 SYGVQD (reference sequence).

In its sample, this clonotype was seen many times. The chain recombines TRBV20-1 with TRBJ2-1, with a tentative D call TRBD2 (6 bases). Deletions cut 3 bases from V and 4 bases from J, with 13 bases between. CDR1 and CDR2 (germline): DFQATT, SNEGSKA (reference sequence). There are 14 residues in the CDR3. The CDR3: CSARGSGGYNEQFF. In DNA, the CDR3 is TGCAGTGCTAGGGGTAGCGGAGGGTACAATGAGCAGTTCTTC.

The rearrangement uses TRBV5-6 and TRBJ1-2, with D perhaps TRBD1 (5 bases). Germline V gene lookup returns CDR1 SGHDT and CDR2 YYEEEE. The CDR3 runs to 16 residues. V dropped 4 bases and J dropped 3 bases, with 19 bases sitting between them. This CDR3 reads CASSPSWGSHDYGYTF. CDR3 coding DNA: TGTGCCAGCAGCCCATCTTGGGGCAGCCATGACTATGGCTACACCTTC. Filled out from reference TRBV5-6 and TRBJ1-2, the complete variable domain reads DAGVTQSPTHLIKTRGQQVTLRCSPKSGHDTVSWYQQALGQGPQFIFQYYEEEERQRGNFPDRFSGHQFPNYSSELNVNALLLGDSALYLCASSPSWGSHDYGYTFGSGTRLTVV.

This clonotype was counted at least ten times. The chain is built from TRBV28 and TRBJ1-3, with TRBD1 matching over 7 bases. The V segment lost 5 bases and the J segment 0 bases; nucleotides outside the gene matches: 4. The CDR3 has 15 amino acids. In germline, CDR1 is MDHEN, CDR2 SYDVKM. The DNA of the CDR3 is TGTGCCAGCAGTCGACAGGGCCTCTCTGGAAACACCATATATTTT. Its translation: CASSRQGLSGNTIYF. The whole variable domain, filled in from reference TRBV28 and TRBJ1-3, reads DVKVTQSSRYLVKRTGEKVFLECVQDMDHENMFWYRQDPGLGLRLIYFSYDVKMKEKGDIPEGYSVSREKKERFSLILESASTNQTSMYLCASSRQGLSGNTIYFGEGSWLTVV.

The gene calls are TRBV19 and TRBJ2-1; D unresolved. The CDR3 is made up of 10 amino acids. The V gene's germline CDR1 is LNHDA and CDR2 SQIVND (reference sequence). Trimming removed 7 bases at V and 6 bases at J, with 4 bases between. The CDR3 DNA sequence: TGTGCCAGTAAGGGCAATGAGCAGTTCTTC. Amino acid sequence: CASKGNEQFF.

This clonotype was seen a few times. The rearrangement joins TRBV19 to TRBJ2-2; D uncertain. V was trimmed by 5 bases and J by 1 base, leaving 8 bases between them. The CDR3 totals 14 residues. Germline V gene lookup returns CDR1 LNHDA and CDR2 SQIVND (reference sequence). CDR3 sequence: CASSFEMNTGELFF. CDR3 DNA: TGTGCCAGTAGTTTTGAGATGAACACCGGGGAGCTGTTTTTT.

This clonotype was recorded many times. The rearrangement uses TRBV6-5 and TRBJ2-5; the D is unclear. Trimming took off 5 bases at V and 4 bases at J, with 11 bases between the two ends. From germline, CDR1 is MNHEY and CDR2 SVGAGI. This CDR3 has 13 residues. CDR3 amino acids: CASSRVARETQYF. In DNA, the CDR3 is TGTGCCAGCAGTCGAGTCGCCCGAGAGACCCAGTACTTC.

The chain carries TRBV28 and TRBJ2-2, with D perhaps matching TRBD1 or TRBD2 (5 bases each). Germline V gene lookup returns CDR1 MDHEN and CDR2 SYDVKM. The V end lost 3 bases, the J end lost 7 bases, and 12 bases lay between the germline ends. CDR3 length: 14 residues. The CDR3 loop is CASSFLGVDGELFF. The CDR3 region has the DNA TGTGCCAGCAGTTTTTTGGGGGTCGACGGGGAGCTGTTTTTT.